This TCR beta chain was recorded in a study of CD8 T cells in Susac syndrome. High-throughput TCR beta sequencing covered peripheral CD8+ and CD4+ T cells. The CD8+ and CD4+ T cells were negatively isolated, with the TEMRA cells enriched by FACS. Germline lookup yields CDR1 SGHRS and CDR2 YFSETQ. The length of the CDR3 is 16 residues. The ends were cut back, 4 bases at V and 4 bases at J, with 20 bases in the middle. RNA was extracted with the RNeasy kit, and a quantity of roughly 0.5 to 1 ug was reverse transcribed using random hexamers. TCR beta CDR3 was amplified by immunoSEQ multiplex PCR. This amplification extended across 54 Vbeta and 13 Jbeta segments. TCRdb reprocessed the immunoSEQ multiplex PCR reads via MiXCR and lists one record per CDR3 protein. The sample includes 100,000 to 150,000 distinct CDR3 sequences, 90% to 95% of them seen just once.

V and J are TRBV5-1 and TRBJ2-5; tentatively, D is TRBD1 or TRBD2 (7 bases each). Sequencing was performed on CD4+ T cells from PBMCs. The clonotype comes from a human donor in good health. CDR3 loop: CASSGYLRGGAETQYF. The DNA of the CDR3 is TGCGCCAGCAGCGGATACCTCAGGGGGGGAGCAGAGACCCAGTACTTC.